This TCR beta chain originates from a study of glioma-infiltrating T cells after dendritic cell vaccination. The wider study: Dendritic cells derived from monocytes and pulsed with autologous tumor lysate formed the vaccine.

The CDR3 length is 14 residues. Germline V lookup: CDR1 MDHEN, CDR2 SYDVKM. V lost 5 bases and J lost 1; bases outside the gene matches: 4. Study-wide results and caveats: Higher pretreatment TIL content predicted longer progression-free time and survival.

Details on this clone: Its antigen is unidentified.

Time point meaning: after dendritic cell vaccination, including at tumor progression/relapse. TCRB CDR3 was amplified from 2 ug genomic DNA or less. Sequencing used immunoSEQ multiplex PCR; TCRdb keeps in-frame clones, though not all of them. The sample holds approximately 60,000 clones, around nine tenths seen once. The rearrangement joins TRBV28 to TRBJ1-1, with 7 bases lining up with TRBD1. The sequence came from a human donor with glioblastoma. Sample: blood, taken after dendritic cell vaccination. The CDR3 is CASSLWTGNTEAFF. The CDR3 DNA follows: TGTGCCAGCAGTCTTTGGACAGGGAACACTGAAGCTTTCTTT.